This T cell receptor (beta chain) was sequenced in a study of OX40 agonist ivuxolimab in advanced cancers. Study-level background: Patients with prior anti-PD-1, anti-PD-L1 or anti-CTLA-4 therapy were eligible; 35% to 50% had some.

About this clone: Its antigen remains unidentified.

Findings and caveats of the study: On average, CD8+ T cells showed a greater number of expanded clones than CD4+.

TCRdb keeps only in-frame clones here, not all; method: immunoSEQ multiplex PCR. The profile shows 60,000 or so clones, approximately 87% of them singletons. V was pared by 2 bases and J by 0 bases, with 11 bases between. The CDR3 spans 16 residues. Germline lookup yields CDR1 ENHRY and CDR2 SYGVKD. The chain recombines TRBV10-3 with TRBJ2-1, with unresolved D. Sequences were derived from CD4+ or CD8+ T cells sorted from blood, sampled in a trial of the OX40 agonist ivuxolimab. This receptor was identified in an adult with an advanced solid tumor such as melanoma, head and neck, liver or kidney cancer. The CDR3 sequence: CAISEVGRSSYNEQFF. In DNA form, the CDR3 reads TGTGCCATCAGTGAGGTGGGAAGGAGCTCCTACAATGAGCAGTTCTTC.